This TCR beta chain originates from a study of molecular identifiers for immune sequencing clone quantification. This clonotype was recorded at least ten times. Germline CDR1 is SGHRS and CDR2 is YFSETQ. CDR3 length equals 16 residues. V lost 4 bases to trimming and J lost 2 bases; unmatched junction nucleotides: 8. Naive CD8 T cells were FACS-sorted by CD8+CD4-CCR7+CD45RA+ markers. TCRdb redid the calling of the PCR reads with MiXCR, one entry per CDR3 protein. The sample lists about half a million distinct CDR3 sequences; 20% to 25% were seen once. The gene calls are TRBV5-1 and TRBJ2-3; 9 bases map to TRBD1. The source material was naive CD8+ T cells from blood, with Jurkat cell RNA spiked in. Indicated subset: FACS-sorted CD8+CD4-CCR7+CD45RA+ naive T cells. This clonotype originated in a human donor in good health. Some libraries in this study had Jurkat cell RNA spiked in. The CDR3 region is CASSPRDRENTDTQYF. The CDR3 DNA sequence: TGCGCCAGCAGCCCACGGGACAGGGAAAACACAGATACGCAGTATTTT.